A single TCR beta chain is shown here with its context. Its antigen remains unidentified. The record originates from a study of cytomegalovirus exposure and HLA in healthy donors. Findings and caveats of the study: DRB1 had the most TCR associations and HLA-C the fewest, a later analysis found, with rates varying by HLA locus. A likely sequencing artifact accounted for one observed cluster of highly shared sequence variants. Presence/absence analysis assumed near-uniform sequencing depth across donors. A later analysis reportedly identified an Asian-associated ancestry cluster as carrying fewer N-insertions than the approximately 670-donor mean.

Per the germline V gene, CDR1 is SNHLY and CDR2 is FYNNEI. The CDR3 spans 15 residues. Deletions cut 4 bases from V and 6 bases from J, with 18 bases between. The PCR was carried out with 60 Vbeta primers and 13 Jbeta primers. Sequenced by immunoSEQ multiplex PCR; TCRdb stores in-frame clones only, minus some. The sample yields 200,000 to 300,000 clones, 70% to 90% seen once. Sequenced input: PBMCs. The chain couples TRBV2 to TRBJ1-2; possibly TRBD1 for D (6 bases). This sequence originates from a woman between 55 and 75 years old in good health and CMV-seropositive. Here the CDR3 reads CASSGLQGSLDGYTF. The CDR3, as DNA: TGTGCCAGCAGTGGCCTACAGGGATCGTTAGATGGCTACACCTTC.